The clone carrying this T cell receptor beta chain was counted at least ten times. Its antigen is as yet unknown. This sample was included in a study of spatial heterogeneity in lung cancer. Looking at the study overall: Detection of beta-chain sequences consistently exceeded that of alpha-chain sequences. Tumor regions showed TCR transcript counts that correlated strongly with a T cell module score from matched bulk RNA-seq.

The study's findings and limits: Tracking of tumor mutation counts was seen in expanded intratumoral alpha and beta TCR counts.

The CDR3 extends over 14 amino acids. Looked up from germline, CDR1 is SNHLY and CDR2 is FYNNEI. The V and J ends lost 7 bases and 6 bases respectively, with 19 bases between them. TCRdb fed the 5' RACE reads into MiXCR, producing one record per CDR3 protein. The data contain under 8,000 distinct CDR3 sequences, roughly 6.7% of them singletons. The time point here: sample taken at primary tumor resection. This chain connects TRBV2 to TRBJ2-7; D may be TRBD1 or TRBD2 (5 bases each). This clonotype was obtained from a male donor with early-stage non-small cell lung cancer. The starting material was lung tumor tissue, obtained at surgery. The CDR3 bases are TGTGCCAGCATTCCCAGGGATGGGAGAAGCGAGCAGTACTTC. Its protein product is CASIPRDGRSEQYF.